The table lists the clone carrying this TCR beta chain with a few counts. The antigen remains unidentified. TCR beta CDR3 regions were amplified from RNA. The HTBI primer set served for first-round RT-PCR of the TCR CDR3. TCRdb analysed the multiplex PCR reads with MiXCR anew, one entry per CDR3 protein. The table shows about 270,000 distinct CDR3 sequences, with around 20% occurring only once. This entry is derived from a study of T cells in Graves' hyperthyroidism and ophthalmopathy. Study as a whole: Before treatment of any kind, peripheral blood was taken at initial diagnosis. Study observations and caveats: Appearing also in blood were most of the thyroid clonotypes expanded above 0.001.

CDR1 MDHEN and CDR2 SYDVKM come from the germline V gene. V lost 4 bases and J lost 0, with 12 bases in between. This CDR3 has 16 amino acids. The TCR was taken from a man aged 30 to 39 with Graves' ophthalmopathy. Specimen: blood. This chain uses TRBV28 with TRBJ1-4; D is perhaps TRBD1 (6 bases). The CDR3 loop is CASSSGTLATNEKLFF. CDR3 nucleotide sequence: TGTGCCAGCAGTTCAGGGACACTTGCAACTAATGAAAAACTGTTTTTT.